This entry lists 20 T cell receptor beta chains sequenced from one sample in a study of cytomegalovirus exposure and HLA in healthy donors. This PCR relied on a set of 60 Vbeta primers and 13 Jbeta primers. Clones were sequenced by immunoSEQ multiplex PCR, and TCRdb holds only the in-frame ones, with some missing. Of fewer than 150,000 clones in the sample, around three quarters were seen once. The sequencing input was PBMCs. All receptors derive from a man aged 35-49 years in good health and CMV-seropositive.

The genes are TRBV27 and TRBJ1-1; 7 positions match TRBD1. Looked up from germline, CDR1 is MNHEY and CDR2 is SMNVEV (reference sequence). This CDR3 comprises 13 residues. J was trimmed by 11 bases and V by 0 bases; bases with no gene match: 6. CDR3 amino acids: CASSLSGGAEAFF. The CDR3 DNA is TGTGCCAGCAGTTTATCAGGGGGCGCAGAGGCTTTCTTT.

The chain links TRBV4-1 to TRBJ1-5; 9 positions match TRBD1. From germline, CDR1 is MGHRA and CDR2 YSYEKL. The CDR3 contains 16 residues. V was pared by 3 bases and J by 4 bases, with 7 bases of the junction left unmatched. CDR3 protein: CASSQSGQGLNQPQHF. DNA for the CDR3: TGCGCCAGCAGCCAGTCGGGACAGGGCTTAAATCAGCCCCAGCATTTT.

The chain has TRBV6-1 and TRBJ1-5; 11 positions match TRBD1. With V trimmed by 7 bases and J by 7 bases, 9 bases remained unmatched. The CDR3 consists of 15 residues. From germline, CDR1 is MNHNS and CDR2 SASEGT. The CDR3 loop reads CASNRTGGRKQPQHF. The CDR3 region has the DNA TGTGCCAGCAACAGGACAGGGGGCCGAAAACAGCCCCAGCATTTT.

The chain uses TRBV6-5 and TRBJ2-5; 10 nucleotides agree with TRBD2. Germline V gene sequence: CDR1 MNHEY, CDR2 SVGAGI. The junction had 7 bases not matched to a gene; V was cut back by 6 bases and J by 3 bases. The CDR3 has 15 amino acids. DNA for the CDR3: TGTGCCAGCAGCGCTAATAGCGGGGGGAAAGAGACCCAGTACTTC. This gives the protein CASSANSGGKETQYF.

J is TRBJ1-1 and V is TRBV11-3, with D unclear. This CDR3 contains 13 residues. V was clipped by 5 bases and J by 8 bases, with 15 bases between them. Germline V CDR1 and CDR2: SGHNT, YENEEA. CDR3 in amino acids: CASSVAGLREAFF. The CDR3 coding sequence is TGTGCCAGCAGCGTGGCCGGATTGAGGGAAGCTTTCTTT.

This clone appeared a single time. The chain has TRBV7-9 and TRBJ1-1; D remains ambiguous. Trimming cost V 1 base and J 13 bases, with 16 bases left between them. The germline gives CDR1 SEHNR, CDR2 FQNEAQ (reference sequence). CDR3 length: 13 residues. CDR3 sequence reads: CASSLVPPGGDFF. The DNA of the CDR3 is TGTGCCAGCAGCTTAGTTCCGCCAGGCGGGGATTTCTTT.

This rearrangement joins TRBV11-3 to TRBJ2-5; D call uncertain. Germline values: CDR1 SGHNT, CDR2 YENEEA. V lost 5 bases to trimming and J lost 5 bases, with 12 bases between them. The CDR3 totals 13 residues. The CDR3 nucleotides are TGTGCCAGCAGCCGCTTTCCGCGGGAGACCCAGTACTTC. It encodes CASSRFPRETQYF. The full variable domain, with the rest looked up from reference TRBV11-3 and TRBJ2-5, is EAGVVQSPRYKIIEKKQPVAFWCNPISGHNTLYWYLQNLGQGPELLIRYENEEAVDDSQLPKDRFSAERLKGVDSTLKIQPAELGDSAVYLCASSRFPRETQYFGPGTRLLVL.

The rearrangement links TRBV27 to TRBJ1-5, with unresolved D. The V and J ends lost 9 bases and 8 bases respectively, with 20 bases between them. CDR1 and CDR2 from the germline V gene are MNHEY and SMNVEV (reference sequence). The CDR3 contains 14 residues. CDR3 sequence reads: CASLLRRAAEPQHF. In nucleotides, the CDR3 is TGTGCCAGTCTCCTGCGGAGGGCCGCGGAGCCCCAGCATTTT.

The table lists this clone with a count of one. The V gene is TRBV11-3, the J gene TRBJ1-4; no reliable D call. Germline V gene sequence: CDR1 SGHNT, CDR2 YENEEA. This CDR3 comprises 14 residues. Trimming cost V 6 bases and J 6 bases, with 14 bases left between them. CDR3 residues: CASSSERVDEKLFF. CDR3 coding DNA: TGTGCCAGCAGTTCCGAGAGGGTTGATGAAAAACTGTTTTTT.

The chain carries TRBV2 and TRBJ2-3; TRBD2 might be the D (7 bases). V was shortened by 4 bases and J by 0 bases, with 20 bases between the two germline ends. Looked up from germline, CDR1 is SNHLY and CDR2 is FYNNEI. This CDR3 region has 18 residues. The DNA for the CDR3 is TGTGCCAGCAGTGGAGAGGGGGGGCAGCCAATTAGCACAGATACGCAGTATTTT. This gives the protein CASSGEGGQPISTDTQYF.

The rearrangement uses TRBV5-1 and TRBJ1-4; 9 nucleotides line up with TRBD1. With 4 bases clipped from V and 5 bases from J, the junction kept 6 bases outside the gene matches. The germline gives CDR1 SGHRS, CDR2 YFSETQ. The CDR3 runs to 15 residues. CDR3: CASSRGQGKNEKLFF. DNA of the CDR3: TGCGCCAGCAGCCGGGGACAGGGCAAAAATGAAAAACTGTTTTTT.

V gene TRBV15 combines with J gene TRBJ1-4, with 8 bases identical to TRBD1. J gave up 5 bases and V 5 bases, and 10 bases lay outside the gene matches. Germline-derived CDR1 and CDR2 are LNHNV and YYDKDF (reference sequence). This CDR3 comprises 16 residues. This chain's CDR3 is CATSPSGRGRNEKLFF. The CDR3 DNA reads TGTGCCACCAGCCCTTCGGGCAGGGGGCGAAATGAAAAACTGTTTTTT.

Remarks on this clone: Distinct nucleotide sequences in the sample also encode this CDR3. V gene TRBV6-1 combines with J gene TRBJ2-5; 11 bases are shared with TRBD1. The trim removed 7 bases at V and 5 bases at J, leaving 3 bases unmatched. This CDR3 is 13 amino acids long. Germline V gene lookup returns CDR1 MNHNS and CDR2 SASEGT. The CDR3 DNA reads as TGTGCCAGCATTAGGACAGGGGGCGAGACCCAGTACTTC. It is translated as CASIRTGGETQYF.

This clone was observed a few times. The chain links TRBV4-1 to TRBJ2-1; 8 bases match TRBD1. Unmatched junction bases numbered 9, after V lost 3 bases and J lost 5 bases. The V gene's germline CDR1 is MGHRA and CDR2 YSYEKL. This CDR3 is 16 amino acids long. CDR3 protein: CASSHAIRGQDNEQFF. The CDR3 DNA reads TGCGCCAGCAGCCACGCCATCAGGGGGCAGGACAATGAGCAGTTCTTC.

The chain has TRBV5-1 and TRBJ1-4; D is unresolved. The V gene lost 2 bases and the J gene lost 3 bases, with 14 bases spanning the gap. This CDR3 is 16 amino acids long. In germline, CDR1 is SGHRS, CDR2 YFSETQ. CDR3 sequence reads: CASSFWTSAPNEKLFF. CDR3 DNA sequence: TGCGCCAGCAGCTTCTGGACTTCAGCCCCTAATGAAAAACTGTTTTTT.

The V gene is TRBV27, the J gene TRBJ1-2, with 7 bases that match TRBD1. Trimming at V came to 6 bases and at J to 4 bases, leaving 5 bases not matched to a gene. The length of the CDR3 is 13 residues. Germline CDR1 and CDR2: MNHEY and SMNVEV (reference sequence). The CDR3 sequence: CASSLGQSYGYTF. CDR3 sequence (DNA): TGTGCCAGCAGCCTGGGACAGTCCTATGGCTACACCTTC.

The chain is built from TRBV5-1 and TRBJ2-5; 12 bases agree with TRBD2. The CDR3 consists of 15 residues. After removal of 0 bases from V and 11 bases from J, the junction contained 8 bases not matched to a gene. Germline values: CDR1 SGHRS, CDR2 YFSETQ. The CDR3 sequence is CASSLGTSGGYEQYF. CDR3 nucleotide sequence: TGCGCCAGCAGCTTGGGTACTAGCGGGGGGTATGAGCAGTACTTC.

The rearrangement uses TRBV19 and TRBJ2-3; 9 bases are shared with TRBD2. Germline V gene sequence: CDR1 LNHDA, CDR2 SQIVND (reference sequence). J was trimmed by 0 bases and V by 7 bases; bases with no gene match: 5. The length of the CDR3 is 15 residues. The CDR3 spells CASTPSGTSTDTQYF. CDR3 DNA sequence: TGTGCCAGTACCCCTAGCGGGACTAGCACAGATACGCAGTATTTT.

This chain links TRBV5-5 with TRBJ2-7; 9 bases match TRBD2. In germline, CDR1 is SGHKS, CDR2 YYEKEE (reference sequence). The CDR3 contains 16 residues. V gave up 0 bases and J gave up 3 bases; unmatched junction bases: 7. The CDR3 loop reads CASSLGASGAGYEQYF. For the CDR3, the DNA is TGTGCCAGCAGCTTGGGAGCTAGCGGGGCCGGCTACGAGCAGTACTTC.

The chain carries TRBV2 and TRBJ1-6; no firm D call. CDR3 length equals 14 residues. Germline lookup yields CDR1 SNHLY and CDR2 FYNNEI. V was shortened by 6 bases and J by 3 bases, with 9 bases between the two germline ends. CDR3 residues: CASRGGDYNSPLHF. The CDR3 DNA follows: TGTGCCAGCAGGGGAGGAGACTATAATTCACCCCTCCACTTT. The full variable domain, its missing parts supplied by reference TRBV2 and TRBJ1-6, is EPEVTQTPSHQVTQMGQEVILRCVPISNHLYFYWYRQILGQKVEFLVSFYNNEISEKSEIFDDQFSVERPDGSNFTLKIRSTKLEDSAMYFCASRGGDYNSPLHFGNGTRLTVT.